The 28 T cell receptor beta chains below were found in one sample sequenced in a study of blood T cell repertoires in COVID-19. TCRdb keeps only in-frame clones here, not all; method: immunoSEQ multiplex PCR. The data hold 200,000 to 300,000 clones, with approximately 85% observed a single time. What was sequenced was peripheral blood. The source is a man in his fifties or sixties with COVID-19, enrolled during active disease.

The chain is built from TRBV19 and TRBJ1-6, with 7 positions matching TRBD1. Germline V lookup: CDR1 LNHDA, CDR2 SQIVND (reference sequence). The V and J ends lost 3 bases and 3 bases, in that order; junction bases with no gene match: 2. This CDR3 has 15 residues. CDR3 amino acids: CASSIGTVYNSPLHF. The CDR3 nucleotides are TGTGCCAGTAGTATCGGGACAGTCTATAATTCACCCCTCCACTTT.

The rearrangement links TRBV5-5 to TRBJ2-3, with no clear D. Germline V gives CDR1 SGHKS, CDR2 YYEKEE (reference sequence). V lost 5 bases and J 0 bases, leaving 4 bases between the germline ends. The CDR3 has 12 residues. In nucleotides, the CDR3 is TGTGCCAGCAGAACTAGCACAGATACGCAGTATTTT. This translates into CASRTSTDTQYF. Combining the CDR3 with reference TRBV5-5 and TRBJ2-3 gives the whole variable domain DAGVTQSPTHLIKTRGQQVTLRCSPISGHKSVSWYQQVLGQGPQFIFQYYEKEERGRGNFPDRFSARQFPNYSSELNVNALLLGDSALYLCASRTSTDTQYFGPGTRLTVL.

This clone has only one observation. The chain couples TRBV9 to TRBJ1-5; D gene ambiguous. V gave up 1 base and J gave up 2 bases, with 10 bases separating them. The germline CDR1 and CDR2 sequences are SGDLS and YYNGEE. This CDR3 is built from 15 residues. The CDR3 coding sequence is TGTGCCAGCAGCGTATCCGGTCTGGGCAATCAGCCCCAGCATTTT. Amino acid sequence: CASSVSGLGNQPQHF.

This clone has only one observation. The chain uses TRBV5-1 and TRBJ1-3, with D perhaps TRBD1 (5 bases). The CDR3 loop spans 14 amino acids. V dropped 2 bases and J dropped 2 bases, with 8 bases sitting between them. Per germline, CDR1 SGHRS and CDR2 YFSETQ. CDR3 protein: CASSFGAPGNTIYF. CDR3 sequence (DNA): TGCGCCAGCAGCTTTGGGGCCCCTGGAAACACCATATATTTT.

The rearrangement joins TRBV4-3 to TRBJ2-1; possible D gene TRBD2, 6 bases. Trimming pared 0 bases from V and 9 bases from J, leaving 15 bases between. The length of the CDR3 is 15 residues. The germline V gene has CDR1 LGHNA and CDR2 YSLEER. DNA for the CDR3: TGCGCCAGCAGCCAAGACTCGGCGGGGTTAAGTGAGCAGTTCTTC. It is translated as CASSQDSAGLSEQFF.

This chain joins TRBV7-2 and TRBJ2-3; TRBD2 agrees at 7 bases. This CDR3 comprises 14 residues. CDR1 SGHTA and CDR2 FQGNSA come from the germline V gene. Trimming removed 5 bases from V and 5 bases from J; junction bases left unmatched: 7. In DNA form, the CDR3 reads TGTGCCAGCAGCCCAAGCGGGGTGGTAGATACGCAGTATTTT. It yields the protein CASSPSGVVDTQYF. The full variable domain, with the rest looked up from reference TRBV7-2 and TRBJ2-3, is GAGVSQSPSNKVTEKGKDVELRCDPISGHTALYWYRQSLGQGLEFLIYFQGNSAPDKSGLPSDRFSAERTGGSVSTLTIQRTQQEDSAVYLCASSPSGVVDTQYFGPGTRLTVL.

V is TRBV11-3 and J is TRBJ2-3, with D uncertain. Germline lookup yields CDR1 SGHNT and CDR2 YENEEA. CDR3 length: 14 residues. Trimming took off 1 base at V and 2 bases at J, with 7 bases between the two ends. CDR3 sequence reads: CASSLGHHTDTQYF. CDR3 DNA: TGTGCCAGCAGCTTAGGACACCACACAGATACGCAGTATTTT.

This rearrangement joins TRBV3-1 (or the pseudogene TRBV3-2) to TRBJ1-1; TRBD1 matches 10 bases. This CDR3 is 20 amino acids long. V lost 6 bases, J lost 10 bases, and 29 bases stayed unmatched. Germline CDR1 is LGHDT and CDR2 is YNNKEL (reference sequence). The CDR3 here is CASRYSPGQGPTAASPGAFF. In nucleotides, the CDR3 is TGTGCCAGCAGATACAGCCCGGGACAGGGGCCAACAGCGGCTTCCCCTGGAGCTTTCTTT.

The V call is TRBV6-1, the J call TRBJ1-3; D gene uncertain. This CDR3 region has 15 residues. Between the trimmed V and J ends, which lost 3 bases and 0 bases, there was a span of 9 bases. CDR1 MNHNS and CDR2 SASEGT come from the germline V gene. The CDR3: CASSDHSNSGNTIYF. CDR3 sequence (DNA): TGTGCCAGCAGTGACCACAGCAACTCTGGAAACACCATATATTTT.

The rearrangement joins TRBV6-4 to TRBJ2-5; 8 nucleotides agree with TRBD1. Germline lookup yields CDR1 MRHNA and CDR2 SNTAGT. CDR3 size: 12 residues. J was trimmed by 3 bases and V by 11 bases; bases with no gene match: 5. The CDR3 DNA reads TGTGCCCGCCGGACAGGGAAAGAGACCCAGTACTTC. It codes for CARRTGKETQYF.

The CDR3 DNA reads as TGCGCCAGCAGCCAACAATACTATAGCAATCAGCCCCAGCATTTT. This gives the protein CASSQQYYSNQPQHF. J is TRBJ1-5 and V is TRBV4-1; D call uncertain. CDR1 is MGHRA and CDR2 is YSYEKL in the germline V gene. The V gene lost 2 bases and the J gene lost 0 bases, with 8 bases spanning the gap. This CDR3 spans 15 amino acids.

The V gene is TRBV2, the J gene TRBJ1-1; 7 nucleotides agree with TRBD1. Germline CDR1 reads SNHLY; CDR2 reads FYNNEI. The CDR3 is made up of 13 amino acids. V was clipped by 6 bases and J by 4 bases; unmatched bases: 5. This chain's CDR3 is CASRDDRVTEAFF. The CDR3 nucleotides read TGTGCCAGCAGAGACGACAGGGTCACTGAAGCTTTCTTT.

V usage is TRBV11-2 and J usage is TRBJ1-1; D remains ambiguous. Germline V gives CDR1 SGHAT, CDR2 FQNNGV. The CDR3 has 14 amino acids. Trimming left V 7 bases short and J 4 bases short, with 16 bases between. Here the CDR3 DNA reads TGTGCCAGCACCCTGAACCGGGTAAGCACTGAAGCTTTCTTT. It is translated as CASTLNRVSTEAFF.

The genes are TRBV7-3 and TRBJ2-1; tentatively, D is TRBD2 (6 bases). The germline CDR1 and CDR2 sequences are SGHTA and FQGTGA. V lost 5 bases and J lost 6, with 20 bases in between. This CDR3 region has 16 residues. The CDR3 is CASSPLTSPRLNEQFF. The CDR3 bases are TGTGCCAGCAGCCCGCTCACTAGCCCGCGGCTCAATGAGCAGTTCTTC.

The chain carries TRBV28 and TRBJ2-7; 9 bases agree with TRBD1. Germline trimming cut 6 bases from V and 6 bases from J; bases unmatched to any gene: 15. CDR1 MDHEN and CDR2 SYDVKM come from the germline V gene. CDR3 length: 16 amino acids. The CDR3 DNA reads TGTGCCAGCAGCTTCCCCCCGGGACAGGGTACCACCGAGCAGTACTTC. Amino acids: CASSFPPGQGTTEQYF.

V gene TRBV19 combines with J gene TRBJ1-5, with 8 bases lining up with TRBD1. V gave up 5 bases and J gave up 6 bases; unmatched junction bases: 12. From germline, CDR1 is LNHDA and CDR2 SQIVND (reference sequence). This CDR3 is built from 16 residues. CDR3 DNA: TGTGCCAGTAGTCTCTACCGGACAGGGCACAGTCAGCCCCAGCATTTT. This sequence encodes CASSLYRTGHSQPQHF. Together with reference TRBV19 and TRBJ1-5, the CDR3 gives the full variable domain: DGGITQSPKYLFRKEGQNVTLSCEQNLNHDAMYWYRQDPGQGLRLIYYSQIVNDFQKGDIAEGYSVSREKKESFPLTVTSAQKNPTAFYLCASSLYRTGHSQPQHFGDGTRLSIL.

This clone has at least ten counts. The CDR3 region has the DNA TGTGCCAGCAGTCCGTCAGGGGGCCAAACCCGGCCCCAGCATTTT. Protein product: CASSPSGGQTRPQHF. The chain employs TRBV7-8 and TRBJ1-5; TRBD1 aligns across 8 bases. Germline loops: CDR1 SGHVS, CDR2 FQNEAQ. Trimming cost V 6 bases and J 9 bases; bases outside gene matches: 13. The CDR3 is 15 residues long. Drawing the rest from reference TRBV7-8 and TRBJ1-5, the complete variable domain is GAGVSQSPRYKVAKRGQDVALRCDPISGHVSLFWYQQALGQGPEFLTYFQNEAQLDKSGLPSDRFFAERPEGSVSTLKIQRTQQEDSAVYLCASSPSGGQTRPQHFGDGTRLSIL.

The genes are TRBV5-1 and TRBJ2-7; TRBD1 matches 10 bases. The CDR3 runs 16 residues. V lost 0 bases and J lost 4; bases outside the gene matches: 7. Per germline, CDR1 SGHRS and CDR2 YFSETQ. In DNA form, the CDR3 reads TGCGCCAGCAGCTTGGCCGTGGACAGGGGGTGGTACGAGCAGTACTTC. Residues: CASSLAVDRGWYEQYF.

Written as DNA, the CDR3 is TGTGCCAGCACCCGGGACAGGGGGACTGAAGCTTTCTTT. It specifies CASTRDRGTEAFF. V gene TRBV2 combines with J gene TRBJ1-1; 11 nucleotides align to TRBD1. Trimming at V came to 7 bases and at J to 5 bases, leaving 3 bases not matched to a gene. This CDR3 contains 13 residues. Germline CDR1 SNHLY, CDR2 FYNNEI.

J is TRBJ2-1 and V is TRBV3-1 (or the pseudogene TRBV3-2), with 10 nucleotides matching TRBD2. Germline V CDR1 and CDR2: LGHDT, YNNKEL (reference sequence). The V and J ends lost 2 bases and 10 bases, in that order; junction bases with no gene match: 8. This CDR3 region has 15 residues. The chain's CDR3 is CASSQIQRGGLEQFF. The DNA for the CDR3 is TGTGCCAGCAGCCAAATCCAGCGGGGGGGCTTAGAGCAGTTCTTC.

The rearrangement links TRBV2 to TRBJ1-1; the D gene is possibly TRBD1 (6 bases). This CDR3 is built from 14 residues. Per the germline V gene, CDR1 is SNHLY and CDR2 is FYNNEI. Trimming removed 3 bases at V and 4 bases at J, with 12 bases between. CDR3 sequence (DNA): TGTGCCAGCAGTGAGCGAACAGGGATCACTGAAGCTTTCTTT. This gives the protein CASSERTGITEAFF.

The V gene is TRBV5-5, the J gene TRBJ2-3, with D possibly TRBD2 on 5 matching bases. The length of the CDR3 is 15 residues. The germline CDR1 and CDR2 sequences are SGHKS and YYEKEE (reference sequence). Trimming took off 2 bases at V and 1 base at J, with 11 bases between the two ends. In DNA, the CDR3 is TGTGCCAGCAGCTTCCCCGGGATCGGCACAGATACGCAGTATTTT. The encoded protein is CASSFPGIGTDTQYF.

The V and J genes are TRBV2 and TRBJ2-1; 12 positions agree with TRBD2. With 5 bases clipped from V and 14 bases from J, the junction kept 13 bases outside the gene matches. The CDR3 covers 15 residues. Looked up from germline, CDR1 is SNHLY and CDR2 is FYNNEI. As DNA, the CDR3 is TGTGCCAGCAGTAACGGACTAGCGGGGCCGGCCGGGGAGTTCTTC. The encoded protein is CASSNGLAGPAGEFF.

This chain uses TRBV7-9 with TRBJ2-2, with D maybe TRBD1 (6 bases). The germline CDR1 and CDR2 sequences are SEHNR and FQNEAQ (reference sequence). V lost 5 bases and J 6 bases, leaving 16 bases between the germline ends. CDR3 size: 15 residues. The CDR3 DNA reads TGTGCCAGCAGCCGTCCCTTTGGGGGCCCCGGGGAGCTGTTTTTT. It specifies CASSRPFGGPGELFF. The whole variable domain, remainder taken from reference TRBV7-9 and TRBJ2-2, is DTGVSQNPRHKITKRGQNVTFRCDPISEHNRLYWYRQTLGQGPEFLTYFQNEAQLEKSRLLSDRFSAERPKGSFSTLEIQRTEQGDSAMYLCASSRPFGGPGELFFGEGSRLTVL.

J is TRBJ1-2 and V is TRBV7-3; D might be TRBD1 (5 bases). The CDR3 spans 16 residues. Trimming took 2 bases from V and 2 from J, leaving 15 bases between them. CDR1 and CDR2 (germline): SGHTA, FQGTGA. The CDR3 loop reads CASSLYSSGENYGYTF. Written as DNA, the CDR3 is TGTGCCAGCAGCTTATATTCTTCGGGGGAGAACTATGGCTACACCTTC.

The chain uses TRBV21-1 and TRBJ2-5; the table assigns TRBD1, which was not confirmed against the DNA. TRBV21-1 is noted as a pseudogene. The CDR3 covers 15 residues. The CDR3 DNA reads TGTGCCAGCAGCAAAAGGTCGCGACAGGGGGAGACCCAGTACTTC. Protein: CASSKRSRQGETQYF.

The chain has TRBV3-1 (or the pseudogene TRBV3-2) and TRBJ2-7; D may be TRBD2 (6 bases). Germline V gene lookup returns CDR1 LGHDT and CDR2 YNNKEL (reference sequence). The V and J ends lost 3 bases and 5 bases respectively, with 14 bases between them. The CDR3 sequence is 14 residues long. CDR3 amino acids: CASSQGLSANEQYF. CDR3 bases: TGTGCCAGCAGCCAGGGACTGAGTGCGAACGAGCAGTACTTC.

This chain connects TRBV10-3 to TRBJ1-4; 8 bases are a match to TRBD1. CDR1 and CDR2 from the germline V gene are ENHRY and SYGVKD. V gave up 0 bases and J gave up 5 bases; unmatched junction bases: 8. The CDR3 is 17 residues long. The DNA for the CDR3 is TGTGCCATCAGTGAGTCTGGGACAGGCGGATTAAATGAAAAACTGTTTTTT. Its protein is CAISESGTGGLNEKLFF.